A single sample gave rise to the 20 T cell receptor beta chains below, sequenced in a study of blood T cell repertoires in COVID-19. Only in-frame clones appear in the TCRdb table, and some are missing; sequencing was by immunoSEQ multiplex PCR. The sample includes around 480,000 clones, roughly 88% seen only once; the top ten take approximately 12%. Sequencing input: peripheral blood. Every receptor here comes from a woman aged 50 to 60 with COVID-19, enrolled during active disease.

The rearrangement links TRBV6-5 to TRBJ2-2; TRBD1 agrees at 7 bases. CDR3 length: 13 residues. Germline V gives CDR1 MNHEY, CDR2 SVGAGI. Germline trimming cut 5 bases from V and 6 bases from J; bases unmatched to any gene: 3. The CDR3 nucleotides read TGTGCCAGCAGTACAGACAGGGCCGGGGAGCTGTTTTTT. Translating it yields CASSTDRAGELFF.

This chain joins TRBV7-9 and TRBJ2-7; a weak D match, TRBD2 (5 bases). Germline loops: CDR1 SEHNR, CDR2 FQNEAQ (reference sequence). This CDR3 spans 13 amino acids. The V gene lost 5 bases and the J gene lost 3 bases, with 11 bases spanning the gap. CDR3 in amino acids: CASSPGVHYEQYF. In DNA, the CDR3 is TGTGCCAGCAGCCCCGGGGTTCACTACGAGCAGTACTTC.

This sequence joins TRBV30 and TRBJ1-2; D unresolved. V lost 2 bases, J lost 5 bases, and 6 bases lay in between. The germline V gene encodes CDR1 GTSNPN and CDR2 SVGIG (reference sequence). This CDR3 is 11 amino acids long. This CDR3 reads CAWSREYGYTF. The CDR3 DNA reads as TGTGCCTGGAGTCGAGAGTATGGCTACACCTTC.

J is TRBJ1-2 and V is TRBV29-1; 7 bases align to TRBD1. Germline-derived CDR1 and CDR2 are SQVTM and ANQGSEA. The junction had 4 bases not matched to a gene; V was cut back by 6 bases and J by 3 bases. The CDR3 has 12 amino acids. DNA of the CDR3: TGCAGCGTCGTCCAGGGGGACTATGGCTACACCTTC. Amino acid sequence: CSVVQGDYGYTF.

The chain uses TRBV2 and TRBJ1-6; 7 bases fit TRBD1. V lost 8 bases, J lost 10 bases, and 5 bases stayed unmatched. The germline V gene has CDR1 SNHLY and CDR2 FYNNEI. The CDR3 totals 12 residues. The chain's CDR3 is CASRGQESPLHF. DNA of the CDR3: TGTGCCAGCCGCGGACAGGAGTCACCCCTCCACTTT.

The rearrangement links TRBV25-1 to TRBJ2-3; TRBD1 matches at 10 bases. Germline assignment: CDR1 MGHDK and CDR2 SYGVNS. The CDR3 is made up of 13 amino acids. V trimming: 11 bases; J trimming: 11 bases; junction bases outside the gene matches: 13. In DNA, the CDR3 is TGTGCCTCCCGGGACAGGGGCTTCGGAGAGCAGTATTTT. This gives the protein CASRDRGFGEQYF.

V is TRBV30 and J is TRBJ1-3; possibly TRBD1 for D (6 bases). Trimming left V 4 bases short and J 0 bases short, with 13 bases between. Germline CDR1 reads GTSNPN; CDR2 reads SVGIG (reference sequence). The CDR3 is 15 amino acids. CDR3 loop: CAWTRDIRSGNTIYF. Here the CDR3 DNA reads TGTGCCTGGACTCGGGACATTCGCTCTGGAAACACCATATATTTT.

This chain uses TRBV19 with TRBJ1-2; perhaps TRBD1 as D (5 bases). The CDR3 spans 11 residues. Germline CDR1 and CDR2: LNHDA and SQIVND (reference sequence). Trimming removed 8 bases from V and 5 bases from J, with 9 bases in between. Here the CDR3 DNA reads TGTGCCAGTGGGGGGAGATATGGCTACACCTTC. Translation: CASGGRYGYTF.

V and J are TRBV25-1 and TRBJ1-1; perhaps TRBD1 as D (5 bases). The germline gives CDR1 MGHDK, CDR2 SYGVNS. Between the trimmed V and J ends, which lost 5 bases and 1 base, there was a span of 11 bases. The CDR3 is 14 residues long. The CDR3 bases are TGTGCCAGCAGTCAGACAGATCGGAACACTGAAGCTTTCTTT. Protein: CASSQTDRNTEAFF.

The chain employs TRBV6-6 and TRBJ1-1; 8 positions match TRBD1. V shed 4 bases, J shed 4 bases, and the junction held 8 bases outside the gene matches. The CDR3 length is 15 residues. Germline V lookup: CDR1 MNHNY, CDR2 SVGAGI (reference sequence). The chain's CDR3 is CASSSYQGASTEAFF. The CDR3 DNA reads TGTGCCAGCAGTTCATACCAGGGGGCGAGCACTGAAGCTTTCTTT.

The CDR3 bases are TGTGCCTGGAGTGTACGCAGGTTAAATGAAAAACTGTTTTTT. Its translation: CAWSVRRLNEKLFF. The rearrangement uses TRBV30 and TRBJ1-4; D is ambiguous. This CDR3 comprises 14 residues. Trimming took off 0 bases at V and 5 bases at J, with 10 bases between the two ends. Germline V gene sequence: CDR1 GTSNPN, CDR2 SVGIG (reference sequence).

Details on this clone: Other DNA sequences of this sample code for an identical CDR3. The chain recombines TRBV9 with TRBJ1-2; D gene ambiguous. The CDR3 loop spans 14 amino acids. Per germline, CDR1 SGDLS and CDR2 YYNGEE. V was shortened by 0 bases and J by 1 base, with 7 bases between the two germline ends. CDR3 nucleotides: TGTGCCAGCAGCGTAGCTACGGGTAACTATGGCTACACCTTC. It encodes CASSVATGNYGYTF.

The genes are TRBV6-5 and TRBJ2-7; possible D gene TRBD1, 5 bases. Looked up from germline, CDR1 is MNHEY and CDR2 is SVGAGI. This CDR3 contains 13 residues. V was trimmed by 5 bases and J by 1 base, leaving 9 bases between them. The DNA of the CDR3 is TGTGCCAGCAGTATGGACACTTCCTACGAGCAGTACTTC. It specifies CASSMDTSYEQYF.

This sequence joins TRBV30 and TRBJ1-1; D uncertain. V lost 1 base and J 3 bases, leaving 9 bases between the germline ends. Germline V gives CDR1 GTSNPN, CDR2 SVGIG (reference sequence). This CDR3 is 13 amino acids long. The CDR3 DNA sequence: TGTGCCTGGAGTGAAGTGGCCGACACTGAAGCTTTCTTT. The encoded protein is CAWSEVADTEAFF.

This clone has only one observation. The chain links TRBV9 to TRBJ1-2; the D is unclear. Germline CDR1 reads SGDLS; CDR2 reads YYNGEE. V was trimmed by 3 bases and J by 4 bases, leaving 10 bases between them. The CDR3 is made up of 13 amino acids. The CDR3, as DNA: TGTGCCAGCAGCGGACGGGAGTCCTATGGCTACACCTTC. Translation: CASSGRESYGYTF.

This chain links TRBV6-5 with TRBJ2-2; possible D gene TRBD1, 5 bases. The V gene lost 11 bases and the J gene lost 2 bases, with 12 bases spanning the gap. Germline V gene sequence: CDR1 MNHEY, CDR2 SVGAGI. The CDR3 is 13 residues long. In DNA, the CDR3 is TGTGCCGGGGCCCACCTAAACACCGGGGAGCTGTTTTTT. Amino acids: CAGAHLNTGELFF.

The chain combines TRBV5-1 with TRBJ2-3; D is unclear. Trimming removed 0 bases at V and 6 bases at J, with 17 bases between. Germline assignment: CDR1 SGHRS and CDR2 YFSETQ. This CDR3 is 16 amino acids long. The CDR3 DNA follows: TGCGCCAGCAGCTTGGCCGAGGTCGCCGTCGGGGATACGCAGTATTTT. Protein sequence: CASSLAEVAVGDTQYF.

The rearrangement joins TRBV11-2 to TRBJ1-1; D gene unclear. CDR3 length equals 13 residues. Germline V gives CDR1 SGHAT, CDR2 FQNNGV. The germline V and J ends were trimmed by 1 base and 12 bases, with 15 bases remaining between them. The CDR3 here is CASSLAGLGETFF. CDR3 in DNA: TGTGCCAGCAGCTTAGCAGGCCTCGGGGAAACTTTCTTT.

The rearrangement links TRBV25-1 to TRBJ1-5; no clear D. This CDR3 region has 12 residues. Germline V gene data show CDR1 as MGHDK and CDR2 as SYGVNS. The V end was cut by 3 bases, the J end by 4 bases, with 4 bases between. The chain's CDR3 is CASSEENQPQHF. The CDR3 nucleotides are TGTGCCAGCAGTGAGGAGAATCAGCCCCAGCATTTT. The variable domain in full, with the rest retrieved from reference TRBV25-1 and TRBJ1-5, is EADIYQTPRYLVIGTGKKITLECSQTMGHDKMYWYQQDPGMELHLIHYSYGVNSTEKGDLSSESTVSRIRTEHFPLTLESARPSHTSQYLCASSEENQPQHFGDGTRLSIL.

The V call is TRBV27, the J call TRBJ1-2; D gene unclear. From germline, CDR1 is MNHEY and CDR2 SMNVEV (reference sequence). This CDR3 is built from 15 residues. Trimming cost V 8 bases and J 7 bases, with 23 bases left between them. Here the CDR3 reads CASAYQREASGGYTF. CDR3 DNA: TGTGCCAGCGCCTATCAACGAGAGGCGTCTGGTGGCTACACCTTC.